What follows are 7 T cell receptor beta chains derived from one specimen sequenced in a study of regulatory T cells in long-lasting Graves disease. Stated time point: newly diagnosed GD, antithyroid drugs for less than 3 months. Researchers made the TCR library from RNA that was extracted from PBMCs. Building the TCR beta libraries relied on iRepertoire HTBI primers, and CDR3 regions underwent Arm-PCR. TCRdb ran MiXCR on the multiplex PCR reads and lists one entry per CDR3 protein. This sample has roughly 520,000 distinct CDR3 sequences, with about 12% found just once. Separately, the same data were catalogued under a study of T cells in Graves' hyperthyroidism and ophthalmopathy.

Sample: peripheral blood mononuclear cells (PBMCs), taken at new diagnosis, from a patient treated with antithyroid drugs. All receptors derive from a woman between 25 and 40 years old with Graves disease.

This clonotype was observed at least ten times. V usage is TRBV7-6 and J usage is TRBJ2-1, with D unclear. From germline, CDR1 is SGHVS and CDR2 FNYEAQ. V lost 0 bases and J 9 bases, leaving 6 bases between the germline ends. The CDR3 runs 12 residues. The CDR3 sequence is CASSLAEGEQFF. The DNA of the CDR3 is TGTGCCAGCAGCTTAGCGGAAGGTGAGCAGTTCTTC.

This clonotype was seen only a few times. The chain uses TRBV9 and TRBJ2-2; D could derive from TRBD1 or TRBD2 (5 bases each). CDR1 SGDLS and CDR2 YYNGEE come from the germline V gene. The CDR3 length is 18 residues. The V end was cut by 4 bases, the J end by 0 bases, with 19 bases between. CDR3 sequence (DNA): TGTGCCAGCAGCCTCTTCGGGACCTCCTCCGCGAACACCGGGGAGCTGTTTTTT. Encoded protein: CASSLFGTSSANTGELFF.

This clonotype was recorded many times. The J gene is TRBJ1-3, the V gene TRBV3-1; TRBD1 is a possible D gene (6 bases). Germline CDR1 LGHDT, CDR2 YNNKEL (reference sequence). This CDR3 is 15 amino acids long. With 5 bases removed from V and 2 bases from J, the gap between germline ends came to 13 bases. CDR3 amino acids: CASSSGWDTGNTIYF. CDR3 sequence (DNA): TGTGCCAGCAGCTCCGGTTGGGACACTGGAAACACCATATATTTT. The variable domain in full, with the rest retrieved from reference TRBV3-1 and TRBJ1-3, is DTAVSQTPKYLVTQMGNDKSIKCEQNLGHDTMYWYKQDSKKFLKIMFSYNNKELIINETVPNRFSPKSPDKAHLNLHINSLELGDSAVYFCASSSGWDTGNTIYFGEGSWLTVV.

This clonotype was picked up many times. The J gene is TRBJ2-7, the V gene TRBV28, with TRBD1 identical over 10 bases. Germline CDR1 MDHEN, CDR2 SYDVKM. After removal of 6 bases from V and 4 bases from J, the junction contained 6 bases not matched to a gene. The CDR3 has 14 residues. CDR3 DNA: TGTGCCAGCAGGGGACAGGGGCCAATTTACGAGCAGTACTTC. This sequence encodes CASRGQGPIYEQYF.

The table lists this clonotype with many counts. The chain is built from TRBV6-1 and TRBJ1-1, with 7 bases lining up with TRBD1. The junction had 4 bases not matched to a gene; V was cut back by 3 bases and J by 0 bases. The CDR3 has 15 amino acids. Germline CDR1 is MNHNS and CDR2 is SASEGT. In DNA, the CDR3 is TGTGCCAGCAGTGACAGGGGGTATATGAACACTGAAGCTTTCTTT. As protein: CASSDRGYMNTEAFF.

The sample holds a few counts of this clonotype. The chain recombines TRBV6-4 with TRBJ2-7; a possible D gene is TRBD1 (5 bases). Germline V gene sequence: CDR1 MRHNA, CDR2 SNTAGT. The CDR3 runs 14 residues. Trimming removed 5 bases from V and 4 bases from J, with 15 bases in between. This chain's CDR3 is CASSTTATLYEQYF. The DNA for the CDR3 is TGTGCCAGCAGTACGACAGCTACCCTTTACGAGCAGTACTTC.

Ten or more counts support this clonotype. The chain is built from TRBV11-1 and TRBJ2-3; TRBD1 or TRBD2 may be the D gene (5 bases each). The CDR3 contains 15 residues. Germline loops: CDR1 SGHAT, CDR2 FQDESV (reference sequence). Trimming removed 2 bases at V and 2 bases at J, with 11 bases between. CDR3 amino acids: CASSLRGPPTDTQYF. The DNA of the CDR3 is TGTGCCAGCAGCTTAAGGGGACCCCCCACAGATACGCAGTATTTT.